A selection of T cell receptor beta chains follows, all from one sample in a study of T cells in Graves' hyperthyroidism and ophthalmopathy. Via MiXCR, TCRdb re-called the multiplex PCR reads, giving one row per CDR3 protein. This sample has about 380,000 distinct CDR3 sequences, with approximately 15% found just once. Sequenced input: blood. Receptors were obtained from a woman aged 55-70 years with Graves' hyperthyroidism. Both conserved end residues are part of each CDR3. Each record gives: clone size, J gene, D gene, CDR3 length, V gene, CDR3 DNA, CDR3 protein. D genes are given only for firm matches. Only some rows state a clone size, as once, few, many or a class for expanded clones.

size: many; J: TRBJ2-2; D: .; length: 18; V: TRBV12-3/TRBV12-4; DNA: TGTGCCAGCAGGTCTACCCCCCTTGGGGCGGGGAGCTACGGGGAGCTGTTTTTT; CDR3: CASRSTPLGAGSYGELFF
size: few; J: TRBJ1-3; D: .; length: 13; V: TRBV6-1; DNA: TGTGCCAGCACTGAAGGAACAGGACGCCCGTCGTATTTT; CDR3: CASTEGTGRPSYF
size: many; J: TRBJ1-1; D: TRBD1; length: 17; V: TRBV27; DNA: TGTGCCAGCAGTATTCACAGGGGCTCAAGACTGAACACTGAAGCTTTCTTT; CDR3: CASSIHRGSRLNTEAFF
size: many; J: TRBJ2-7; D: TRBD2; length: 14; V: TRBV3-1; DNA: TGTGCCAGCAGCCTAGTAGCGGGGGGCTCCGAGCAGTACTTC; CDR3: CASSLVAGGSEQYF
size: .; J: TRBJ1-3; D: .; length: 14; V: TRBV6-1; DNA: TGTGCCAGCACCGAGCCAGGGGCAGGAAACACCATATATTTT; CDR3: CASTEPGAGNTIYF
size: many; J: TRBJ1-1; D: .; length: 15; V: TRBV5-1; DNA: TGCGCCAGCAGCTTGGAGCCAGGTGGAATTCGGGAAGCTTTCTTT; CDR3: CASSLEPGGIREAFF
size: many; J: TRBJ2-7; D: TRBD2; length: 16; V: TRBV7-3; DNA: TGTGCCAGCAGTTATAGCGGGGGTTCGCTCTCCTACGAGCAGTACTTC; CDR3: CASSYSGGSLSYEQYF
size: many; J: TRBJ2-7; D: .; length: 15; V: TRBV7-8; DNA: TGTGCCAGCAGCTTAGTACTAGGACTTTCCTACGAGCAGTACTTC; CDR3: CASSLVLGLSYEQYF
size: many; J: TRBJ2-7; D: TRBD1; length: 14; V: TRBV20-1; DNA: TGCAGTGCTAGAGGCCGGGACAGGGTATACGAGCAGTACTTC; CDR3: CSARGRDRVYEQYF
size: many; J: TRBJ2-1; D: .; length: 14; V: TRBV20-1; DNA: TGCAGTGCTACCCGACTAGTTCGGAACAATGAGCAGTTCTTC; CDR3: CSATRLVRNNEQFF
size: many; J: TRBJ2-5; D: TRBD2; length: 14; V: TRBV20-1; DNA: TGCAGTGCTAATCCAGCGGGAGGAGGAGAGACCCAGTACTTC; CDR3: CSANPAGGGETQYF
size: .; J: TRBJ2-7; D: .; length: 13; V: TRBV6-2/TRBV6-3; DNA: TGTGTCAGCAGTTACTCTTCCCCCTACGAGCAGTACTTC; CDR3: CVSSYSSPYEQYF
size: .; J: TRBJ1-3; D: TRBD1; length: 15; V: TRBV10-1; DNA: TGCGCCAGCATTATGACAGGGTCGGTTGGAAACACCATATATTTT; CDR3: CASIMTGSVGNTIYF
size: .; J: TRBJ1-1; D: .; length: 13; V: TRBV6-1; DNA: TGTGCCAGCAGTGGTTGGGAGAACACTGAAGCTTTCTTT; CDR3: CASSGWENTEAFF
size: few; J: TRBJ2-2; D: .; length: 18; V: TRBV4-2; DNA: TGTGCCAGCAGCCAAGTTCCCCCCCAGGCCCTTGGCACCGGGGAGCTGTTTTTT; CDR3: CASSQVPPQALGTGELFF
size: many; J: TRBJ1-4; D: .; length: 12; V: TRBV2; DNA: TGTGCCAGCATCGGGCAGGAGCAAAAACTGTTTTTT; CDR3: CASIGQEQKLFF
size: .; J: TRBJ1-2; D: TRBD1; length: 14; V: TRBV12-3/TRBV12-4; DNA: TGTGCCAGCAGCGGGACAGGGGAAGGCTATGGCTACACCTTC; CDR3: CASSGTGEGYGYTF
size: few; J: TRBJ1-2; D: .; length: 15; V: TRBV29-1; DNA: TGCAGCGTTGGCCCTGGGGGGAAAGGGAACTATGGCTACACCTTC; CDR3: CSVGPGGKGNYGYTF
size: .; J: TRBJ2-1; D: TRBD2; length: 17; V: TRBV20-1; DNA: TGCAGTGCTAGACCCTTAGCGGGAGGGCCCTCCTACAATGAGCAGTTCTTC; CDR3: CSARPLAGGPSYNEQFF
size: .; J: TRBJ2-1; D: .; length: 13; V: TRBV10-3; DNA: TGTGCCATCAGTTCACCGGGTTACAATGAGCAGTTCTTC; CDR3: CAISSPGYNEQFF
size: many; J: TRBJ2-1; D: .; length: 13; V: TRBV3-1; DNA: TGTGCCAGCAGCTTGACTAGATCAATTGAGCAGTTCTTC; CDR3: CASSLTRSIEQFF
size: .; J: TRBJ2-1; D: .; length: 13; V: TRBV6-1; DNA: TGTGCCAGCAGTGGATGGCTATACAATGAGCAGTTCTTC; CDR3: CASSGWLYNEQFF
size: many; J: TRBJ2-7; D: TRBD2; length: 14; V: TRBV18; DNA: TGTGCCAGCTCACCGGAACAGGGACTAGCGGAGCAGTACTTC; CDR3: CASSPEQGLAEQYF
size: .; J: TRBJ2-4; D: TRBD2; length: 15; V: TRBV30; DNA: TGTGCCTGGAGTGTCGGGGCTAGCGGTAGCTTGAGTCAGTACTTC; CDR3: CAWSVGASGSLSQYF
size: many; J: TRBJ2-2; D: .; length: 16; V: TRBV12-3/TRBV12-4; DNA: TGTGCCAGCACCACTTCGTATCAGGAGAACACCGGGGAGCTGTTTTTT; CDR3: CASTTSYQENTGELFF
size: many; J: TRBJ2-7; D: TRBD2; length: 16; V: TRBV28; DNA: TGTGCCAGCAGTTTCTCTGGAACTAGCGGGTACTACGAGCAGTACTTC; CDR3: CASSFSGTSGYYEQYF
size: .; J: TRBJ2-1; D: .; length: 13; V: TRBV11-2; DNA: TGTGCCAGCAGCTTAGAAGGTGGGAATGAGCAGTTCTTC; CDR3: CASSLEGGNEQFF
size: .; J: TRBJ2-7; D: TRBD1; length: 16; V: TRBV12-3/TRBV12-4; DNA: TGTGCCAGCAGTCCTTCTGGGACAGGACTTGCCTACGAGCAGTACTTC; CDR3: CASSPSGTGLAYEQYF
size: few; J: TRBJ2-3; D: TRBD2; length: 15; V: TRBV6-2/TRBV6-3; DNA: TGTGCCAGTCGAATCGAACTAGCGGGCACAGATACGCAGTATTTT; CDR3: CASRIELAGTDTQYF
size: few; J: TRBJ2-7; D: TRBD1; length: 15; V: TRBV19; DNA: TGTGCCAGTAGTGGCGGCCGGGACAGAACCTACGAGCAGTACTTC; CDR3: CASSGGRDRTYEQYF
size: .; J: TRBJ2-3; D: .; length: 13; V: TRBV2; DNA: TGTGCCAGCAGGCAAAGGGGGACAGATACGCAGTATTTT; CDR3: CASRQRGTDTQYF
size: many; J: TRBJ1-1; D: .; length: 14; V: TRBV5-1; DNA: TGCGCCAGCAGGTTTCAACAGGAGAACACTGAAGCTTTCTTT; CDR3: CASRFQQENTEAFF
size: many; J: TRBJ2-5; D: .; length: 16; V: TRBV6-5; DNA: TGTGCCAGCAGTTACTCCCCTGGCGGGAAAGGAAGGACCCAGTACTTC; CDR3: CASSYSPGGKGRTQYF
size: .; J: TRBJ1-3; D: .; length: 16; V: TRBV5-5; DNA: TGTGCCAGCAGCGGCGGGGGGATACTAAGTGGAAACACCATATATTTT; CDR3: CASSGGGILSGNTIYF
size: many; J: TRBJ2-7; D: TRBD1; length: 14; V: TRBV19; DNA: TGTGCCACCAAGACCGGGACAGGTGCTTACGAGCAGTACTTC; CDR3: CATKTGTGAYEQYF
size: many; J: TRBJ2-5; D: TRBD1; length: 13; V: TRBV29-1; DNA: TGCAGCGTTGAAGGGGACAGGGAAGAGACCCAGTACTTC; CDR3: CSVEGDREETQYF
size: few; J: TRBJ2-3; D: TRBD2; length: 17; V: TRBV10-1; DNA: TGCGCCAGCAGTGAGCATAGGACTAGCGGGATGGTAGATACGCAGTATTTT; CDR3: CASSEHRTSGMVDTQYF
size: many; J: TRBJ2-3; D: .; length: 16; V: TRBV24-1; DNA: TGTGCCACCAGTGATCGGTCCGGAGTTAGGACAGATACGCAGTATTTT; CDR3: CATSDRSGVRTDTQYF
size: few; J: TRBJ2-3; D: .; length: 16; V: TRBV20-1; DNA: TGCAGTGCCCGACGGGGGTCCGGGGGGCGATCAGATACGCAGTATTTT; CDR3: CSARRGSGGRSDTQYF
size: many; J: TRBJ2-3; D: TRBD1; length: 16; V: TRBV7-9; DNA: TGTGCCAGCAGCGAAGGACAGGGTTATCGCACAGATACGCAGTATTTT; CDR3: CASSEGQGYRTDTQYF
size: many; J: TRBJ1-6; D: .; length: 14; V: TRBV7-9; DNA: TGTGCCAGCAGCCCTCGGGACACTTCGATGGGCCTCCACTTT; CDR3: CASSPRDTSMGLHF
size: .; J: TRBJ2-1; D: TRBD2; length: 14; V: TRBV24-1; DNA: TGTGCCACCAGTCCTAGCGGGAGTTGGGCTGAGCAGTTCTTC; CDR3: CATSPSGSWAEQFF